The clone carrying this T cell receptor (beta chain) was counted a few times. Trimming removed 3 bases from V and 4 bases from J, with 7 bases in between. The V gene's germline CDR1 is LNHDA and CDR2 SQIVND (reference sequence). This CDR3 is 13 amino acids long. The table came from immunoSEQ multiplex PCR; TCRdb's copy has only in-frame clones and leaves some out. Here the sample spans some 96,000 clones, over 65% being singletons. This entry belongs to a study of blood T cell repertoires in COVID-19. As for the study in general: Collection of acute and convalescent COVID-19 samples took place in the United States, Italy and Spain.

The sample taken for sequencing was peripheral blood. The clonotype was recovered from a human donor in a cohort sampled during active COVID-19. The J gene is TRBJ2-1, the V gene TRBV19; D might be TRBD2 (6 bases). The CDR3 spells CASSMGLYNEQFF. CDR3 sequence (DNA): TGTGCCAGTAGTATGGGACTTTACAATGAGCAGTTCTTC.